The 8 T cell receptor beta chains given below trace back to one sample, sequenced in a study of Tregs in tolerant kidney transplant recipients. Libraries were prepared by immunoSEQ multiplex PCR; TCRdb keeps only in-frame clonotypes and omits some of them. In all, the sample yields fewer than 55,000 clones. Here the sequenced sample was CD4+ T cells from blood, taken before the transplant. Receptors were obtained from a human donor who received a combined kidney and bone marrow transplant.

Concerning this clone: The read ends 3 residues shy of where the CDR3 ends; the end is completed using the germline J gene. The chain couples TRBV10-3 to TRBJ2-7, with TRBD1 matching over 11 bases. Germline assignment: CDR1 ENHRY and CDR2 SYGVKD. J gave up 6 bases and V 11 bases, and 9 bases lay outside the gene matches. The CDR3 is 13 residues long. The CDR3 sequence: CAAGGQGVSEQYF. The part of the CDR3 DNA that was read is TGTGCCGCGGGGGGACAGGGGGTTTCCGAG.

The CDR3 here is CASGDSNTGELFF. The CDR3 DNA, read in part, is TGTGCCAGCGGGGACTCGAACACCGGGGAG. The rearrangement links TRBV6-2 or TRBV6-3 to TRBJ2-2, with D perhaps matching TRBD2 (6 bases). Read sequence stops 3 residues before the CDR3 end, and the germline J gene provides the missing end. V lost 8 bases to trimming and J lost 0 bases, with 7 bases between them. Germline loops: CDR1 MNHEY, CDR2 SVGEGT. CDR3 length: 13 amino acids.

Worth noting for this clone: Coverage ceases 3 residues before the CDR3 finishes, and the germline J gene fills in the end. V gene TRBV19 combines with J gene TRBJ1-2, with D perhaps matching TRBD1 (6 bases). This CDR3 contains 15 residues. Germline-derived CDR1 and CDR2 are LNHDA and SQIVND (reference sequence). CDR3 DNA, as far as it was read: TGTGCCAGTACCACCAGACAGGCTGTTCTTGGGGGC. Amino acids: CASTTRQAVLGG. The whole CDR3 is CASTTRQAVLGGYTF.

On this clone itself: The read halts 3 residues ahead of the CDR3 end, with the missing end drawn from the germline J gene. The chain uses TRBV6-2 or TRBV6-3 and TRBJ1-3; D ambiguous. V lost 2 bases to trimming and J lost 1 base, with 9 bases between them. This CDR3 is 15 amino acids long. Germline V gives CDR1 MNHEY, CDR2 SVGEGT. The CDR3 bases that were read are TGTGCCAGCAGTTACAGGTTCGGGTCTGGAAACACC. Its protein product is CASSYRFGSGNT. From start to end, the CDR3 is CASSYRFGSGNTIYF.

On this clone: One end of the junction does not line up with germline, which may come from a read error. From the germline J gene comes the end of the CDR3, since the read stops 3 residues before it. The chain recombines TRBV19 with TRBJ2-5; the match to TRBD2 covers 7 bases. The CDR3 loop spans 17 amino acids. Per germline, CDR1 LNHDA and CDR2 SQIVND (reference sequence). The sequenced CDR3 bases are TGTGCCAGTAGTTCCTGGGACTCCGGACTAGACCAGGAGACC. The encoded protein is CASSSWDSGLDQET. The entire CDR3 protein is CASSSWDSGLDQETQYF. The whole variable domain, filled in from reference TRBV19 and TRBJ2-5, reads DGGITQSPKYLFRKEGQNVTLSCEQNLNHDAMYWYRQDPGQGLRLIYYSQIVNDFQKGDIAEGYSVSREKKESFPLTVTSAQKNPTAFYLCASSSWDSGLDQETQYFGPGTRLLVL.

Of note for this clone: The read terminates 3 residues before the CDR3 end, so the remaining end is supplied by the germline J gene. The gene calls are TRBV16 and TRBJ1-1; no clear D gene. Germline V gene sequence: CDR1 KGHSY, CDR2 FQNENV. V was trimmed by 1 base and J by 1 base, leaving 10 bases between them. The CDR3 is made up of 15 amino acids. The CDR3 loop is CASSQFVASNTEAFF. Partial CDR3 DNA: TGTGCCAGCAGCCAATTCGTAGCGTCGAACACTGAA.

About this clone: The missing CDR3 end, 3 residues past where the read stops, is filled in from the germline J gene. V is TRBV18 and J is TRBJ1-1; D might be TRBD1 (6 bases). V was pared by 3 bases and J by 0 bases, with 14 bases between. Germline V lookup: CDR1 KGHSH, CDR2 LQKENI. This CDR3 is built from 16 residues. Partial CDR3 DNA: TGTGCCAGCTCACCGTATGCGGACAGCATGAACACTGAA. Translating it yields CASSPYADSMNTE. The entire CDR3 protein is CASSPYADSMNTEAFF. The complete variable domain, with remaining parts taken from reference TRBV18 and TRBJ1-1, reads NAGVMQNPRHLVRRRGQEARLRCSPMKGHSHVYWYRQLPEEGLKFMVYLQKENIIDESGMPKERFSAEFPKEGPSILRIQQVVRGDSAAYFCASSPYADSMNTEAFFGQGTRLTVV.

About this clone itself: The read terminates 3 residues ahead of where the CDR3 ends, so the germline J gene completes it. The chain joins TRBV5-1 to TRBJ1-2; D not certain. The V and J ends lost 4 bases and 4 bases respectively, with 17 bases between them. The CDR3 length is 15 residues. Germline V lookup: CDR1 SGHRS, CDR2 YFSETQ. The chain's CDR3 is CASSEGSAIAYGYTF. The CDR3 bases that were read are TGCGCCAGCAGCGAGGGTTCGGCTATTGCCTATGGC.